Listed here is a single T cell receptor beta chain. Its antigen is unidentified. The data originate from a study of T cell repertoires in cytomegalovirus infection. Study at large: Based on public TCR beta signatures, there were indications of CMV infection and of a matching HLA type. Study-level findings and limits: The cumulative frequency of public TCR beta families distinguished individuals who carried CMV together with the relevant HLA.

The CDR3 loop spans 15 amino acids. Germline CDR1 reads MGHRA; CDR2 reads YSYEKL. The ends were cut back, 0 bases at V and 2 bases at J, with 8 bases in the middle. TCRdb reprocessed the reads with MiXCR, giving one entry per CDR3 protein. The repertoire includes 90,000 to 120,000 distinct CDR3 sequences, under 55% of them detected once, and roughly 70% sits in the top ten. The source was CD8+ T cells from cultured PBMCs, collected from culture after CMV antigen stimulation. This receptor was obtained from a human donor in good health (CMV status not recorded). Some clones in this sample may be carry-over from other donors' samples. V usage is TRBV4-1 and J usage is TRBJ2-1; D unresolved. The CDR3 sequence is CASSQEVATYNEQFF. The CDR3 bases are TGCGCCAGCAGCCAAGAGGTCGCAACCTACAATGAGCAGTTCTTC.